This T cell receptor (beta chain) was documented in a study of CXCR3-negative and CXCR3-positive naive CD8 T cells. Study information: For each library, about 1.5 +/- 0.3 million TRB reads were obtained, about 135 million in total.

Study-wide points: Relative to memory CD8+ cells, whose diversity was much lower, both naive subsets had comparably high diversity. Naive CXCR3-negative cells resembled naive CXCR3-positive cells in TRBV-TRBJ usage; memory cells differed.

The authors made the TRB cDNA libraries by 5' RACE using UMI labels. TCRdb derives one entry per CDR3 protein from the 5' RACE reads, leaving out DNA. This listing includes 25,000 to 35,000 distinct CDR3 sequences. On this clonotype: Its antigen is currently unknown.

The CDR3 runs to 15 residues. Germline assignment: CDR1 SQVTM and CDR2 ANQGSEA. This sequence originates from a human donor in good health. Some clones in this sample may be carry-over from other donors' samples. The sequenced material came from memory CD8+ T cells from blood. This sequence joins TRBV29-1 and TRBJ2-1; TCRdb returns TRBD2, unconfirmable since there is no DNA. The chain's CDR3 is CSVEEKGLGYNEQFF.